One TCR beta chain is described in this entry. This CDR3 contains 14 residues. The V gene's germline CDR1 is MNHNY and CDR2 SVGAGI (reference sequence). Trimming cost V 2 bases and J 8 bases, with 15 bases left between them. The assay was immunoSEQ multiplex PCR, and TCRdb's table has in-frame clones only and misses some. The sample records roughly 720,000 clones, roughly 91% being singletons. This record belongs to a study of shared clonotypes between healthy human individuals. V is TRBV6-6 and J is TRBJ1-1; a possible D gene is TRBD1 (6 bases). The sample consisted of memory CD8+ T cells from PBMCs. Subset specified: CD45RO+ cells pooled with CCR7-negative TemRA cells. The sequence was collected from a man between 18 and 35 years old in good health. Some clones in this sample may be carry-over from other donors' samples. The DNA of the CDR3 is TGTGCCAGCAGTTACAACAGGGTTCCGCGCGAAGCTTTCTTT. This gives the protein CASSYNRVPREAFF.